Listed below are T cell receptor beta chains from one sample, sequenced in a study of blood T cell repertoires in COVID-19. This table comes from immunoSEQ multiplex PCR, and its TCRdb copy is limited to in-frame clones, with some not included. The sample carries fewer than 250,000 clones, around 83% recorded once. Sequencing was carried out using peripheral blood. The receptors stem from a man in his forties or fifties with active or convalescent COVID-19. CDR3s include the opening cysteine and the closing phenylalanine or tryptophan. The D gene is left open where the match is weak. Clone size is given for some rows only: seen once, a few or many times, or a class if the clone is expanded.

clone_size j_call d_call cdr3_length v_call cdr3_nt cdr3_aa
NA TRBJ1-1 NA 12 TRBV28 TGTGCCAGCAGTTTAAATAGCCTAGAAGCTTTCTTT CASSLNSLEAFF
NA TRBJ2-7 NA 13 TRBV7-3 TGTGCCAGCAGCTCGCGGGCGGGTTACGAGCAGTACTTC CASSSRAGYEQYF
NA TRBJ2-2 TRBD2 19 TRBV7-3 TGTGCCAGCAGCTTATCCCCTCATATGACGGGAGGGAGCACCGGGGAGCTGTTTTTT CASSLSPHMTGGSTGELFF
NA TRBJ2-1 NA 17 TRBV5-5 TGTGCCAGCAGCTTGGGGGACGACAGGAGCTCCTACAATGAGCAGTTCTTC CASSLGDDRSSYNEQFF
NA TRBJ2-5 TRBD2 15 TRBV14 TGTGCCAGCAGCCAGTACACTAGCGGAGGGGAGACCCAGTACTTC CASSQYTSGGETQYF
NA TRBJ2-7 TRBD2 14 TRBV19 TGTGCCAGTAGTAGCGCTAGCGGGAGGTACGAGCAGTACTTC CASSSASGRYEQYF
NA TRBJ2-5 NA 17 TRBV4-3 TGCGCCAGCAGCCAAGATATGGGGGGGGCTCTCGCAGAGACCCAGTACTTC CASSQDMGGALAETQYF
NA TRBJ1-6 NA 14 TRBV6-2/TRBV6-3 TGTGCCAGCAGCTCACGGGTCTTGAATTCACCCCTCCACTTT CASSSRVLNSPLHF
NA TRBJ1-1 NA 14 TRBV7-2 TGTGCCAGCAGCTTAAGGGGGAGCCTCGCTGAAGCTTTCTTT CASSLRGSLAEAFF
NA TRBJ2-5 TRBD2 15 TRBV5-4 TGTGCCAGCAGCATTTTACCGGGACTAGCGGAGACCCAGTACTTC CASSILPGLAETQYF
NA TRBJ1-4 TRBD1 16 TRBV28 TGTGCCAGCAGTACCGGGACAGGGGGTTTTAATGAAAAACTGTTTTTT CASSTGTGGFNEKLFF
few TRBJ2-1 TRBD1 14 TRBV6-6 TGTGCCAGCTCCACGCAGGGGGCGCACGTTGAGCAGTTCTTC CASSTQGAHVEQFF
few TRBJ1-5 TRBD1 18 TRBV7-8 TGTGCCAGCAGCTTACGGACAAGCGGGACAGGGGGCAATCAGCCCCAGCATTTT CASSLRTSGTGGNQPQHF
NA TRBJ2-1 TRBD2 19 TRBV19 TGTGCCAGTAGTATACGTTCCGGGACTAGCGGGAGGGTTGGAGATGAGCAGTTCTTC CASSIRSGTSGRVGDEQFF
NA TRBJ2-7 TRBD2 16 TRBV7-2 TGTGCCAGCAGCTTTTCCGGGACTAGCGGGGGCTACGAGCAGTACTTC CASSFSGTSGGYEQYF
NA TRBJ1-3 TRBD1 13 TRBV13 TGTGCCAGCAGAAGACAGGGTGGAAACACCATATATTTT CASRRQGGNTIYF
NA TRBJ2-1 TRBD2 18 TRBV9 TGTGCCAGCAGCTTCCGTAGCGGGAAGGTAAGCTCCTACAATGAGCAGTTCTTC CASSFRSGKVSSYNEQFF
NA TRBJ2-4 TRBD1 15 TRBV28 TGTGCCAGCACAGGGACAGGGCTAGCCAAAAACATTCAGTACTTC CASTGTGLAKNIQYF
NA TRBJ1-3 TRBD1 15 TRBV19 TGTGCCAGTAGGAAACAGGGGAGACGTGGAAACACCATATATTTT CASRKQGRRGNTIYF
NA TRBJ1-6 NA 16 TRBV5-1 TGCGCCAGCAGAGATACAACCGGGATCCATAATTCACCCCTCCACTTT CASRDTTGIHNSPLHF
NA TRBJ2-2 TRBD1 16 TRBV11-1 TGTGCCAGCAGACCAAGGGACAGATTCCTTACCGGGGAGCTGTTTTTT CASRPRDRFLTGELFF
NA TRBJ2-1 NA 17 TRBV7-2 TGTGCCAGCAGCCAAAACCCGGACTTCTTATCCTACAATGAGCAGTTCTTC CASSQNPDFLSYNEQFF
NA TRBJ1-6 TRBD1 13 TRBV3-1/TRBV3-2 TGTGCCAGCAAAGGACAGGGCGATTCACCCCTCCACTTT CASKGQGDSPLHF
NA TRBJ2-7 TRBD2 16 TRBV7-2 TGTGCCAGCAGCTTTCGGCCTAGCGGGGGGACCTACGAGCAGTACTTC CASSFRPSGGTYEQYF
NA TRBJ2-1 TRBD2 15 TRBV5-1 TGCGCCAGCAGCTTGGATGGTAGCGGGGCCAATGAGCAGTTCTTC CASSLDGSGANEQFF
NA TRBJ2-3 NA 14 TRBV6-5 TGTGCCAGCTGCCGGCTAGCAGACACAGATACGCAGTATTTT CASCRLADTDTQYF